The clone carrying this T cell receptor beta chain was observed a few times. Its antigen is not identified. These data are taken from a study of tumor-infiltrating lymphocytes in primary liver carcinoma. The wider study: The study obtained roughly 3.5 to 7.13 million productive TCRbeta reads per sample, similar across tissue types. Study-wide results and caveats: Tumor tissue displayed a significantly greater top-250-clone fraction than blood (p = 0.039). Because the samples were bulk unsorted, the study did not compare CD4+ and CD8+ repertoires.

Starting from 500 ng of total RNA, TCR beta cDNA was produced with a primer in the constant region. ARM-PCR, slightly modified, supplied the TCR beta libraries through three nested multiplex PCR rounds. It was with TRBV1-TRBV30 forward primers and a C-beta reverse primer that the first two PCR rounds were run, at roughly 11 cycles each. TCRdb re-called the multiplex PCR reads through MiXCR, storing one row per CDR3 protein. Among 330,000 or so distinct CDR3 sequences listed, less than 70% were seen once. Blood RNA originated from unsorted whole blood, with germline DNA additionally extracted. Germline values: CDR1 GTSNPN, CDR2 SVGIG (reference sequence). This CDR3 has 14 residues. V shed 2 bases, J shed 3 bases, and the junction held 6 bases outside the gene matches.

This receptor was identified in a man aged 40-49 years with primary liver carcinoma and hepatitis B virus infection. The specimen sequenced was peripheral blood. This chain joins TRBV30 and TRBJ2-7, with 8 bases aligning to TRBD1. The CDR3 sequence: CAWSTGTGGYEQYF. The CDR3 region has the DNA TGTGCCTGGAGTACCGGAACAGGGGGCTACGAGCAGTACTTC. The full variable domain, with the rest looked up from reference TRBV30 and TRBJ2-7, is SQTIHQWPATLVQPVGSPLSLECTVEGTSNPNLYWYRQAAGRGLQLLFYSVGIGQISSEVPQNLSASRPQDRQFILSSKKLLLSDSGFYLCAWSTGTGGYEQYFGPGTRLTVT.